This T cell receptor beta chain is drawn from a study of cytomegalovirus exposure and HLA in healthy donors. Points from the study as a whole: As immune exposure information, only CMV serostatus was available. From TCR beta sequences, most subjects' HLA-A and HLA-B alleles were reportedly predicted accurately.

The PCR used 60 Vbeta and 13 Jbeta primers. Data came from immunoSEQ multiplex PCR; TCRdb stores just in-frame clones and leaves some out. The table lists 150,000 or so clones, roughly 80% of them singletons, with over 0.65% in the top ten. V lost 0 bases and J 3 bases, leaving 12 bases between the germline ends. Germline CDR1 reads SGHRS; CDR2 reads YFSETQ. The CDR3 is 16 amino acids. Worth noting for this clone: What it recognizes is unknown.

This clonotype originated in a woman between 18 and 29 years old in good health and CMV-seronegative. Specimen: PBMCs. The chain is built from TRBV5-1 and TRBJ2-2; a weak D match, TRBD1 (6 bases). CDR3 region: CASSLELGTYTGELFF. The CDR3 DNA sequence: TGCGCCAGCAGCTTGGAGCTAGGGACATACACCGGGGAGCTGTTTTTT.